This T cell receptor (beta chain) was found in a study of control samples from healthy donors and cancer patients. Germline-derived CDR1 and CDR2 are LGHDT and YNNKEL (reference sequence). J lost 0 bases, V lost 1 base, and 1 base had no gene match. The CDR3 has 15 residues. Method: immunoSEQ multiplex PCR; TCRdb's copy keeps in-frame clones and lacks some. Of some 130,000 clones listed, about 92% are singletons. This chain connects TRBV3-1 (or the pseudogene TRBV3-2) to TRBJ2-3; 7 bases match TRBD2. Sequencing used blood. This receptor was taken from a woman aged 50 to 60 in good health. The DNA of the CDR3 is TGTGCCAGCAGCCAAGGTAGCGGGAGCACAGATACGCAGTATTTT. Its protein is CASSQGSGSTDTQYF.